Below are 32 T cell receptor beta chains sequenced from a single sample in a study of spatial heterogeneity in lung cancer. Described time point: sample taken at primary tumor resection. Whole-study results and caveats: Counts of expanded alpha and beta TCRs within tumors tracked the tumor nonsynonymous mutation count.

Antigen specificity for these receptors is unknown. TCRdb redid the calling of the 5' RACE reads with MiXCR, one entry per CDR3 protein. The sample holds about 16,000 distinct CDR3 sequences, 5.8% seen once. Specimen: lung tumor tissue, collected at surgery. These receptor sequences come from a female donor with early-stage non-small cell lung cancer.

This clonotype has only a few counts. In a library made to pick up alpha chains, this beta chain is a stray read with a size that means little. The chain joins TRBV20-1 to TRBJ2-3; D may be TRBD1 (5 bases). This CDR3 region has 15 residues. Germline CDR1 DFQATT, CDR2 SNEGSKA (reference sequence). V was cut by 0 bases and J by 2 bases, with 12 bases left in between. CDR3 bases: TGCAGTGCTAGAGATAGGGGCAGGGTCACAGATACGCAGTATTTT. Its protein is CSARDRGRVTDTQYF.

Of note for this clonotype: The junction and the germline gene differ at one end; a read error may be behind it. Because this beta chain is a stray read in a library intended to capture alpha chains, its abundance should not be given much weight. This chain joins TRBV20-1 and TRBJ1-1, with D hard to call. There are 15 residues in the CDR3. Germline V gene data show CDR1 as DFQATT and CDR2 as SNEGSKA (reference sequence). The CDR3 DNA reads as TGCAGTGCTAGACCGCCGGACTCCCTGAACACTGAAGCTTCCTTT. Encoded protein: CSARPPDSLNTEASF.

This clonotype was seen at least ten times. This beta chain represents an off-target read in a library built for alpha chains; its size is of limited meaning. The V and J genes are TRBV15 and TRBJ2-7; 7 bases fit TRBD1. The CDR3 loop spans 15 amino acids. The J segment lost 0 bases and the V segment lost 3 bases, leaving 5 bases of the junction unmatched. Germline CDR1 and CDR2: LNHNV and YYDKDF (reference sequence). CDR3 amino acids: CATSSRQGFSYEQYF. The CDR3 DNA sequence: TGTGCCACCAGCAGCAGACAGGGTTTCTCCTACGAGCAGTACTTC.

With regard to this clonotype: This beta chain is a stray read from a library made for alpha chains; its abundance is not meaningful. J is TRBJ2-3 and V is TRBV7-9; possibly TRBD2 for D (6 bases). Germline V gene lookup returns CDR1 SEHNR and CDR2 FQNEAQ (reference sequence). This CDR3 is built from 12 residues. The ends were cut back, 1 base at V and 11 bases at J, with 10 bases in the middle. DNA for the CDR3: TGTGCCAGCAGCTTAGGGGAGGAGCGGCAGTATTTT. The encoded protein is CASSLGEERQYF.

This clonotype is labeled medium-sized. This beta chain turned up in a library designed for alpha chains; as an off-target read, its abundance says little. The chain carries TRBV11-2 and TRBJ2-1; 11 bases align to TRBD2. This CDR3 region has 17 residues. The V and J ends lost 5 bases and 0 bases, in that order; junction bases with no gene match: 6. Germline V gene lookup returns CDR1 SGHAT and CDR2 FQNNGV. The DNA for the CDR3 is TGTGCCAGCAGCGTCTGGACTAGCGGGTTCTCCTACAATGAGCAGTTCTTC. It yields the protein CASSVWTSGFSYNEQFF.

About this clonotype itself: Because the library targeted alpha chains, this beta chain is an off-target read whose size means little. This sequence joins TRBV9 and TRBJ1-6, with D unresolved. Between the trimmed V and J ends, which lost 4 bases and 2 bases, there was a span of 10 bases. Germline values: CDR1 SGDLS, CDR2 YYNGEE. This CDR3 region has 15 residues. CDR3 DNA sequence: TGTGCCAGCAGCCTGGAGGTAACCTATAATTCACCCCTCCACTTT. Translating gives CASSLEVTYNSPLHF.

This clonotype was seen ten or more times. A library made for alpha chains picked up this beta chain off target, so its size means little. V and J are TRBV10-3 and TRBJ1-2; D gene uncertain. Germline V CDR1 and CDR2: ENHRY, SYGVKD. This CDR3 has 12 amino acids. The V gene lost 0 bases and the J gene lost 7 bases, with 6 bases spanning the gap. Here the CDR3 reads CAISESKSGYTF. In DNA, the CDR3 is TGTGCCATCAGTGAGTCGAAATCTGGCTACACCTTC.

This clonotype was seen at least ten times. Since the library was made to target alpha chains, this beta chain is a stray read and its abundance is not meaningful. This rearrangement joins TRBV5-1 to TRBJ1-1, with TRBD1 identical over 7 bases. CDR1 and CDR2 from the germline V gene are SGHRS and YFSETQ. Trimming at V came to 0 bases and at J to 4 bases, leaving 6 bases not matched to a gene. CDR3 size: 15 residues. This CDR3 reads CASSLGVQGITEAFF. CDR3 sequence (DNA): TGCGCCAGCAGCTTGGGAGTACAGGGGATCACTGAAGCTTTCTTT.

This clonotype was counted only a few times. Because this beta chain is a stray read in a library intended to capture alpha chains, its abundance should not be given much weight. V and J are TRBV30 and TRBJ1-6; D uncertain. CDR3 length: 12 amino acids. Germline V CDR1 and CDR2: GTSNPN, SVGIG (reference sequence). The V end lost 2 bases, the J end lost 7 bases, and 6 bases lay between the germline ends. The chain's CDR3 is CAWSPQNSPLHF. The DNA of the CDR3 is TGTGCCTGGAGTCCCCAAAATTCACCCCTCCACTTT.

This clonotype showed up many times. This beta chain is a stray read from a library made for alpha chains; its abundance is not meaningful. CDR3 bases: TGTGCCAGCAGTTTATCGGGGGAGGAGACCCAGTACTTC. It is translated as CASSLSGEETQYF. The V and J genes are TRBV27 and TRBJ2-5, with D perhaps assigned TRBD1 or TRBD2 (5 bases each). The CDR3 spans 13 residues. The V end was cut by 0 bases, the J end by 5 bases, with 7 bases between. CDR1 and CDR2 from the germline V gene are MNHEY and SMNVEV (reference sequence).

This clonotype was detected many times. This beta chain is an unintended read in a library built for alpha chains; its size means little. CDR3 DNA sequence: TGTGCCAGCAGCTTAGGGCCGGGGAACACTGAAGCTTTCTTT. Amino acids: CASSLGPGNTEAFF. This rearrangement joins TRBV11-2 to TRBJ1-1, with D uncertain. Trimming left V 1 base short and J 1 base short, with 7 bases between. The CDR3 is made up of 14 amino acids. Germline CDR1 is SGHAT and CDR2 is FQNNGV.

Regarding this clonotype: Because this beta chain is a stray read in a library intended to capture alpha chains, its abundance should not be given much weight. The rearrangement uses TRBV30 and TRBJ2-3, with D tentatively TRBD2 (5 bases). The germline gives CDR1 GTSNPN, CDR2 SVGIG (reference sequence). This CDR3 is 12 amino acids long. V lost 2 bases and J 4 bases, leaving 7 bases between the germline ends. CDR3 coding DNA: TGTGCCTGGAGTTTAGCGCCAGATACGCAGTATTTT. Amino acid sequence: CAWSLAPDTQYF.

This clonotype was seen ten or more times. The library was prepared for alpha chains; this beta chain is a stray read, so its frequency means little. The rearrangement uses TRBV10-3 and TRBJ2-1; D is undetermined. Trimming pared 0 bases from V and 2 bases from J, leaving 8 bases between. The CDR3 extends over 15 amino acids. Germline V lookup: CDR1 ENHRY, CDR2 SYGVKD. The CDR3 sequence is CAISESKAAYNEQFF. The CDR3 nucleotides read TGTGCCATCAGTGAGTCGAAGGCTGCCTACAATGAGCAGTTCTTC.

This clonotype was counted at least ten times. This beta chain came through as a stray read in a library set up for alpha chains, and its size says little. This chain links TRBV6-2 or TRBV6-3 with TRBJ2-3; D is unclear. V was pared by 2 bases and J by 5 bases, with 5 bases between. Looked up from germline, CDR1 is MNHEY and CDR2 is SVGEGT. CDR3 length equals 12 residues. CDR3 nucleotides: TGTGCCAGCAGTTACGTTAGAGATACGCAGTATTTT. This encodes CASSYVRDTQYF.

This clonotype occurred many times. Being off target in a library aimed at alpha chains, this beta chain has a size of little meaning. The rearrangement links TRBV20-1 to TRBJ2-3; the D gene is possibly TRBD2 (7 bases). This CDR3 contains 14 residues. The germline CDR1 and CDR2 sequences are DFQATT and SNEGSKA (reference sequence). Trimming removed 2 bases from V and 1 base from J, with 10 bases in between. As DNA, the CDR3 is TGCAGTGCTAGAAAGGGGGGGGGCACAGATACGCAGTATTTT. Its protein product is CSARKGGGTDTQYF.

This clonotype was observed many times. This beta chain is off target for a library built for alpha chains, so its abundance means little. The chain is built from TRBV6-5 and TRBJ2-7; possible D gene TRBD1, 6 bases. Trimming removed 6 bases from V and 5 bases from J, with 20 bases in between. Looked up from germline, CDR1 is MNHEY and CDR2 is SVGAGI. The CDR3 runs to 15 residues. CDR3 sequence (DNA): TGTGCCAGCAGCCGTGGGGGCGTACTCGTCCACGAGCAGTACTTC. It is translated as CASSRGGVLVHEQYF.

Worth noting for this clonotype: This beta chain came through as a stray read in a library set up for alpha chains, and its size says little. The rearrangement links TRBV10-1 to TRBJ2-3, with TRBD2 matching over 10 bases. The CDR3 totals 15 residues. Trimming at V came to 6 bases and at J to 2 bases, leaving 5 bases not matched to a gene. Germline V gene data show CDR1 as WNHNN and CDR2 as SYGVQD (reference sequence). CDR3 in DNA: TGCGCCAGCAGCCATAGCGGGAGGACCACAGATACGCAGTATTTT. Its protein product is CASSHSGRTTDTQYF.

In the case of this clonotype: This beta chain is an unintended read in a library built for alpha chains; its size means little. The genes are TRBV5-1 and TRBJ1-4; TRBD1 aligns across 8 bases. The CDR3 length is 17 residues. V dropped 4 bases and J dropped 2; count of bases not matched to a gene: 10. Looked up from germline, CDR1 is SGHRS and CDR2 is YFSETQ. The CDR3 loop is CASSGAGGVSTNEKLFF. The CDR3 DNA is TGCGCCAGCAGCGGCGCAGGGGGCGTGTCGACTAATGAAAAACTGTTTTTT.

The sample holds many counts of this clonotype. The library was built for alpha chains, so this beta chain is an off-target read and its size means little. CDR3 sequence reads: CASSRTERETQYF. CDR3 nucleotide sequence: TGTGCCAGCAGCCGGACTGAGCGAGAGACCCAGTACTTC. The chain links TRBV12-3 or TRBV12-4 to TRBJ2-5; possibly TRBD2 for D (5 bases). The CDR3 is 13 residues long. V was trimmed by 6 bases and J by 4 bases, leaving 12 bases between them.

This clonotype showed up many times. For a library built for alpha chains, this beta chain is a stray read; little rests on its size. The rearrangement links TRBV5-8 to TRBJ1-6; 9 bases map to TRBD1. The CDR3 is 15 amino acids. Per the germline V gene, CDR1 is SGHTS and CDR2 is YDEGEE. The junction had 4 bases not matched to a gene; V was cut back by 0 bases and J by 9 bases. The DNA of the CDR3 is TGTGCCAGCAGCTTGGGCGACAGGGGGTCTTCACCCCTCCACTTT. Its protein product is CASSLGDRGSSPLHF.

For this clonotype: It may be a read error: a sequence one base away is much more abundant. This beta chain turned up in a library designed for alpha chains; as an off-target read, its abundance says little. The genes are TRBV7-9 and TRBJ2-1; 10 nucleotides align to TRBD2. Germline V gene lookup returns CDR1 SEHNR and CDR2 FQNEAQ (reference sequence). The CDR3 loop spans 15 amino acids. The V gene end was trimmed by 6 bases and the J gene end by 3 bases; junction bases not matched to a gene: 5. In nucleotides, the CDR3 is TGTGCCAGCAGGCAGGGACTAGCGCACTACAATGAGCAGTTCTTC. Translation gives CASRQGLAHYNEQFF. Filled out from reference TRBV7-9 and TRBJ2-1, the complete variable domain reads DTGVSQNPRHKITKRGQNVTFRCDPISEHNRLYWYRQTLGQGPEFLTYFQNEAQLEKSRLLSDRFSAERPKGSFSTLEIQRTEQGDSAMYLCASRQGLAHYNEQFFGPGTRLTVL.

This clonotype has ten or more counts. Found in a library prepared for alpha chains, this beta chain is an off-target read, and its abundance has little meaning. This sequence joins TRBV4-1 and TRBJ1-5, with TRBD1 matching over 8 bases. Germline trimming cut 1 base from V and 6 bases from J; bases unmatched to any gene: 5. CDR1 and CDR2 from the germline V gene are MGHRA and YSYEKL. The CDR3 is made up of 15 amino acids. The CDR3 coding sequence is TGCGCCAGCAGCCAAGTAGGACAGGGAGTTCAGCCCCAGCATTTT. Its translation: CASSQVGQGVQPQHF.

Judged by abundance, this clonotype is medium-sized. This beta chain is a stray read from a library made for alpha chains; its abundance is not meaningful. V gene TRBV20-1 combines with J gene TRBJ1-6; D not certain. The CDR3 has 16 amino acids. V lost 3 bases to trimming and J lost 2 bases, with 14 bases between them. The germline V gene encodes CDR1 DFQATT and CDR2 SNEGSKA (reference sequence). The CDR3 bases are TGCAGTGCTAGCTCGAGCGTTAGGGCCTATAATTCACCCCTCCACTTT. Translation: CSASSSVRAYNSPLHF.

The table lists this clonotype with many counts. In a library made to pick up alpha chains, this beta chain is a stray read with a size that means little. This chain connects TRBV7-2 to TRBJ2-7; 9 positions agree with TRBD2. CDR3 length equals 13 residues. Germline V lookup: CDR1 SGHTA, CDR2 FQGNSA. V trimming: 5 bases; J trimming: 6 bases; junction bases outside the gene matches: 5. Here the CDR3 reads CASSLTSGGEQYF. In DNA, the CDR3 is TGTGCCAGCAGCCTGACTAGCGGCGGCGAGCAGTACTTC.

In its sample, this clonotype is medium-sized (0.01 to 0.1%). The size of this beta chain means little, since it is a stray read in a library made for alpha chains. The chain couples TRBV28 to TRBJ2-1, with TRBD2 matching over 10 bases. Unmatched junction bases numbered 7, after V lost 4 bases and J lost 7 bases. From germline, CDR1 is MDHEN and CDR2 SYDVKM. The CDR3 contains 15 residues. Here the CDR3 reads CASSWASGSLNEQFF. CDR3 in DNA: TGTGCCAGCAGTTGGGCTAGCGGGAGTTTGAATGAGCAGTTCTTC.

About this clonotype: Since it is a stray read in a library aimed at alpha chains, this beta chain has a size that is not meaningful. This chain connects TRBV6-1 to TRBJ1-4, with 7 nucleotides matching TRBD1. The junction had 8 bases not matched to a gene; V was cut back by 1 base and J by 3 bases. Germline CDR1 MNHNS, CDR2 SASEGT. This CDR3 region has 17 residues. The chain's CDR3 is CASSEGEGALANEKLFF. The CDR3 DNA sequence: TGTGCCAGCAGTGAAGGGGAGGGGGCTCTGGCTAATGAAAAACTGTTTTTT.

This clonotype has at least ten counts. Because this beta chain is a stray read in a library intended to capture alpha chains, its abundance should not be given much weight. The V and J genes are TRBV28 and TRBJ2-7, with TRBD1 matching 8 bases. Germline V gene lookup returns CDR1 MDHEN and CDR2 SYDVKM. Unmatched junction bases numbered 8, after V lost 7 bases and J lost 3 bases. The length of the CDR3 is 14 residues. CDR3: CASTTPGGYYEQYF. The CDR3 DNA follows: TGTGCCAGCACAACCCCAGGGGGCTACTACGAGCAGTACTTC.

In the case of this clonotype: The junction departs from germline at one end; a sequencing error may be responsible. Since it is a stray read in a library aimed at alpha chains, this beta chain has a size that is not meaningful. The CDR3 region is CASSFSRSYEQYF. The CDR3 region has the DNA TGTGCGAGCAGTTTCAGCCGCTCCTACGAGCAGTACTTC. The chain uses TRBV12-3 or TRBV12-4 and TRBJ2-7; unclear D gene. The CDR3 has 13 amino acids.

To note about this clonotype: Little can be read into the size of this beta chain, an off-target read in a library designed for alpha chains. V and J are TRBV12-3 or TRBV12-4 and TRBJ1-2; D is ambiguous. The V end was cut by 7 bases, the J end by 2 bases, with 14 bases between. The CDR3 totals 14 residues. CDR3 sequence: CASNLDRYNYGYTF. CDR3 bases: TGTGCCAGCAACCTGGACCGTTACAACTATGGCTACACCTTC.

As to this clonotype: This beta chain is an off-target read within a library intended for alpha chains, so its frequency means little. The chain carries TRBV27 and TRBJ2-7; 9 nucleotides line up with TRBD2. CDR1 and CDR2 from the germline V gene are MNHEY and SMNVEV (reference sequence). This CDR3 is built from 14 residues. The J segment lost 6 bases and the V segment lost 3 bases, leaving 6 bases of the junction unmatched. The CDR3 DNA sequence: TGTGCCAGCAGTTTGGGGACTAGCCGCGGCGAGCAGTACTTC. Protein product: CASSLGTSRGEQYF.

This clonotype was counted ten times or more. Because the library targeted alpha chains, this beta chain is an off-target read whose size means little. CDR3 region: CATSREAVAGGITDTQYF. In DNA, the CDR3 is TGTGCCACCAGCAGAGAAGCGGTAGCGGGAGGTATCACAGATACGCAGTATTTT. V and J are TRBV15 and TRBJ2-3; 10 bases align to TRBD2. The CDR3 is made up of 18 amino acids. V lost 0 bases to trimming and J lost 2 bases; unmatched junction nucleotides: 8. Per germline, CDR1 LNHNV and CDR2 YYDKDF (reference sequence).

In this sample, this clonotype turned up many times. As an off-target read in a library built for alpha chains, this beta chain has a frequency of little significance. The chain is built from TRBV7-9 and TRBJ2-7, with D perhaps TRBD1 (6 bases). Trimming took 5 bases from V and 0 from J, leaving 8 bases between them. Germline V gene sequence: CDR1 SEHNR, CDR2 FQNEAQ (reference sequence). The CDR3 loop spans 13 amino acids. DNA of the CDR3: TGTGCCAGCAGCGCCAGGGGCTCCTACGAGCAGTACTTC. This translates into CASSARGSYEQYF.